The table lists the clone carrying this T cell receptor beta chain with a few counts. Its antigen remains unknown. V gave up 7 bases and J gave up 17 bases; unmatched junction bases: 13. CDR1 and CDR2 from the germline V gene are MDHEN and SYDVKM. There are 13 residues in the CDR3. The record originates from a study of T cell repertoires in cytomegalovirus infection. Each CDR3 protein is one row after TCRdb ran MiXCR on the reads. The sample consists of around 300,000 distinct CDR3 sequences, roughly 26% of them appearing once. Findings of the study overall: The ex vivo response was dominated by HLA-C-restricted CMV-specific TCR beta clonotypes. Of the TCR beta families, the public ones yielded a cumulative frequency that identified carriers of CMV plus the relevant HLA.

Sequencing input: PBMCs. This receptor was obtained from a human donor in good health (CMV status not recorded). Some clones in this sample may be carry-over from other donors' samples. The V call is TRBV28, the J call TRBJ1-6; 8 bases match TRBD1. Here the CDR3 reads CASTESDRGSVHF. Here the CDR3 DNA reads TGTGCCAGCACCGAGTCCGACAGGGGATCCGTCCACTTT.